One sample yielded the 26 T cell receptor beta chains listed below, sequenced in a study of OX40 agonist ivuxolimab in advanced cancers. The library was prepared using the immunoSEQ multiplex PCR assay. TCRdb took over this immuneACCESS table, retaining in-frame rearrangements with V and J assigned. Such tables are incomplete; in checked studies, under half of the missing clones stem from an unresolved V gene, and the remainder is unexplained. This sample is represented by approximately 79,000 clones; more than 85% of them were singletons. About 1% of the sample is in the top ten clones. Sequencing used CD4+ or CD8+ T cells sorted from blood, obtained in a trial of the OX40 agonist ivuxolimab. Receptors originate from an adult with an advanced solid tumor such as melanoma, head and neck, liver or kidney cancer.

This sequence joins TRBV19 and TRBJ1-4, with D possibly being TRBD1 (5 bases). Trimming pared 3 bases from V and 7 bases from J, leaving 18 bases between. CDR3 length equals 16 residues. Per the germline V gene, CDR1 is LNHDA and CDR2 is SQIVND (reference sequence). As DNA, the CDR3 is TGTGCCAGTAGTATTCTTGCTGGGCAGGGATTTGAAAAACTGTTTTTT. Translated, it gives CASSILAGQGFEKLFF. Filled out from reference TRBV19 and TRBJ1-4, the complete variable domain reads DGGITQSPKYLFRKEGQNVTLSCEQNLNHDAMYWYRQDPGQGLRLIYYSQIVNDFQKGDIAEGYSVSREKKESFPLTVTSAQKNPTAFYLCASSILAGQGFEKLFFGSGTQLSVL.

This clone was seen just once. V gene TRBV6-6 combines with J gene TRBJ2-2; D gene uncertain. The CDR3 length is 13 residues. The germline V gene encodes CDR1 MNHNY and CDR2 SVGAGI (reference sequence). V was clipped by 4 bases and J by 4 bases, with 7 bases between them. The CDR3 DNA is TGTGCCAGCAGTTCGTGGGGCACCGGGGAGCTGTTTTTT. Amino acids: CASSSWGTGELFF.

This chain connects TRBV4-1 to TRBJ1-2; no reliable D call. V shed 0 bases and J shed 4 bases, with 9 bases lying between them. Germline V lookup: CDR1 MGHRA, CDR2 YSYEKL. The CDR3 totals 14 residues. The CDR3 protein is CASSQDARIYGYTF. In DNA, the CDR3 is TGCGCCAGCAGCCAAGACGCCCGAATCTATGGCTACACCTTC.

In its sample, this clone was seen a few times. The chain employs TRBV4-3 and TRBJ1-4; D not resolved. The V gene lost 5 bases and the J gene lost 3 bases, with 7 bases spanning the gap. Germline V gene sequence: CDR1 LGHNA, CDR2 YSLEER. This CDR3 comprises 13 residues. CDR3 residues: CASSGSANEKLFF. DNA of the CDR3: TGCGCCAGCAGCGGAAGTGCTAATGAAAAACTGTTTTTT.

This rearrangement joins TRBV7-3 to TRBJ2-2; weak D call: TRBD2 (5 bases). The length of the CDR3 is 14 residues. The germline V and J ends were trimmed by 5 bases and 0 bases, with 7 bases remaining between them. CDR1 and CDR2 (germline): SGHTA, FQGTGA. CDR3 protein: CASSMDSNTGELFF. In DNA, the CDR3 is TGTGCCAGCAGCATGGACTCGAACACCGGGGAGCTGTTTTTT.

The V call is TRBV9, the J call TRBJ2-1; D uncertain. This CDR3 spans 13 amino acids. V was trimmed by 0 bases and J by 6 bases, leaving 7 bases between them. Germline V gene lookup returns CDR1 SGDLS and CDR2 YYNGEE. DNA of the CDR3: TGTGCCAGCAGCGTAGCAGTTTTCAATGAGCAGTTCTTC. Its translation is CASSVAVFNEQFF.

V is TRBV4-2 and J is TRBJ2-1; tentatively, D is TRBD2 (6 bases). Germline V gives CDR1 LGHNA, CDR2 YNFKEQ. The V and J ends lost 1 base and 4 bases respectively, with 17 bases between them. The CDR3 contains 17 residues. CDR3 sequence: CASSQARVAAGYNEQFF. The CDR3 DNA is TGTGCCAGCAGCCAAGCCAGGGTAGCGGCAGGTTACAATGAGCAGTTCTTC.

The rearrangement joins TRBV6-5 to TRBJ1-5; D is undetermined. V was trimmed by 10 bases and J by 1 base, leaving 17 bases between them. The V gene's germline CDR1 is MNHEY and CDR2 SVGAGI. CDR3 length: 15 amino acids. CDR3 sequence: CATHSLAKSNQPQHF. The CDR3 nucleotides read TGTGCCACTCACTCACTGGCCAAAAGCAATCAGCCCCAGCATTTT.

Of note for this clone: The junction shows a germline mismatch at one end, possibly a read error. This chain links TRBV29-1 with TRBJ1-3, with TRBD1 identical over 9 bases. This CDR3 is 19 amino acids long. CDR1 and CDR2 (germline): SQVTM, ANQGSEA. CDR3 sequence reads: CSELTGTGLFGGPGNTIYF. CDR3 sequence (DNA): TGCAGCGAATTGACCGGGACAGGGCTATTTGGGGGACCTGGGAACACCATATATTTT.

The J gene is TRBJ2-1, the V gene TRBV18, with unresolved D. Trimming cost V 3 bases and J 3 bases, with 9 bases left between them. Germline CDR1 and CDR2: KGHSH and LQKENI. The CDR3 runs 14 residues. CDR3 amino acids: CASSPSQNYNEQFF. The CDR3 bases are TGTGCCAGCTCACCGAGTCAGAACTACAATGAGCAGTTCTTC.

This chain joins TRBV19 and TRBJ2-7; possible D gene TRBD1, 5 bases. The CDR3 sequence is 14 residues long. Germline values: CDR1 LNHDA, CDR2 SQIVND (reference sequence). V lost 5 bases and J lost 2, with 13 bases in between. The CDR3 region is CASSSTTDTYEQYF. In DNA form, the CDR3 reads TGTGCCAGTAGTTCTACGACAGATACCTACGAGCAGTACTTC.

The CDR3 is CASGTGGVETQYF. The CDR3 coding sequence is TGCGCCAGCGGGACAGGTGGAGTAGAGACCCAGTACTTC. This rearrangement joins TRBV4-3 to TRBJ2-5, with 8 bases lining up with TRBD1. This CDR3 spans 13 amino acids. Looked up from germline, CDR1 is LGHNA and CDR2 is YSLEER. Germline trimming cut 8 bases from V and 4 bases from J; bases unmatched to any gene: 6.

The rearrangement joins TRBV29-1 to TRBJ1-1; tentatively, D is TRBD1 (6 bases). CDR1 and CDR2 (germline): SQVTM, ANQGSEA. The CDR3 loop spans 14 amino acids. V gave up 4 bases and J gave up 4 bases, with 16 bases separating them. DNA for the CDR3: TGCAGCGTTGTCGGCAGGGGCGGGAGCACTGAAGCTTTCTTT. Protein: CSVVGRGGSTEAFF.

The rearrangement uses TRBV27 and TRBJ2-1, with TRBD1 matching 9 bases. The trim removed 5 bases at V and 4 bases at J, leaving 6 bases unmatched. Germline V CDR1 and CDR2: MNHEY, SMNVEV (reference sequence). CDR3 length: 15 residues. The CDR3 protein is CASSKDRGPYNEQFF. The CDR3, as DNA: TGTGCCAGCAGTAAGGACAGGGGACCATACAATGAGCAGTTCTTC.

Comments on this clone: Other DNA variants within this sample encode the same CDR3. The chain couples TRBV7-9 to TRBJ1-3; D is unclear. The V and J ends lost 2 bases and 0 bases respectively, with 2 bases between them. Per germline, CDR1 SEHNR and CDR2 FQNEAQ (reference sequence). The CDR3 length is 13 residues. The CDR3 reads CASSLSSGNTIYF. The CDR3 DNA sequence: TGTGCCAGCAGCTTAAGCTCTGGAAACACCATATATTTT.

The V gene is TRBV19, the J gene TRBJ2-1; D gene ambiguous. This CDR3 has 17 amino acids. Germline-derived CDR1 and CDR2 are LNHDA and SQIVND (reference sequence). V was shortened by 5 bases and J by 0 bases, with 17 bases between the two germline ends. CDR3 sequence: CASSAPRVHSSYNEQFF. The CDR3 DNA reads as TGTGCCAGTAGTGCCCCTAGGGTCCACAGCTCCTACAATGAGCAGTTCTTC. Supplemented by reference TRBV19 and TRBJ2-1, the full variable domain reads DGGITQSPKYLFRKEGQNVTLSCEQNLNHDAMYWYRQDPGQGLRLIYYSQIVNDFQKGDIAEGYSVSREKKESFPLTVTSAQKNPTAFYLCASSAPRVHSSYNEQFFGPGTRLTVL.

This chain links TRBV7-2 with TRBJ1-1, with a tentative D call TRBD1 (5 bases). V was shortened by 2 bases and J by 10 bases, with 20 bases between the two germline ends. The CDR3 spans 15 residues. Looked up from germline, CDR1 is SGHTA and CDR2 is FQGNSA. The CDR3 DNA reads TGTGCCAGCAGCTTAAATCCTCTTGTGGGGACTACAGCTTTCTTT. Encoded protein: CASSLNPLVGTTAFF.

This chain links TRBV6-1 with TRBJ2-2; TRBD1 aligns across 7 bases. Trimming at V came to 5 bases and at J to 6 bases, leaving 9 bases not matched to a gene. Germline V gene lookup returns CDR1 MNHNS and CDR2 SASEGT. This CDR3 region has 15 residues. CDR3 bases: TGTGCCAGCAGTCGAGAGGGGGCGCAGGCCGGGGAGCTGTTTTTT. Translated, it gives CASSREGAQAGELFF.

This chain links TRBV5-6 with TRBJ2-5; D may be TRBD1 (6 bases). The CDR3 runs to 15 residues. V was clipped by 7 bases and J by 4 bases, with 20 bases between them. The germline CDR1 and CDR2 sequences are SGHDT and YYEEEE. CDR3 region: CASGETGVPRETQYF. CDR3 sequence (DNA): TGTGCCAGCGGAGAGACAGGTGTGCCGAGAGAGACCCAGTACTTC.

The V gene is TRBV30, the J gene TRBJ1-5; D not resolved. The V end was cut by 0 bases, the J end by 4 bases, with 13 bases between. The CDR3 covers 15 residues. The germline gives CDR1 GTSNPN, CDR2 SVGIG (reference sequence). The DNA of the CDR3 is TGTGCCTGGAGTGTACAATTTACCCCAAATCAGCCCCAGCATTTT. This translates into CAWSVQFTPNQPQHF.

The chain links TRBV7-9 to TRBJ1-1; D gene uncertain. V lost 3 bases to trimming and J lost 0 bases, with 11 bases between them. This CDR3 spans 15 amino acids. The germline CDR1 and CDR2 sequences are SEHNR and FQNEAQ (reference sequence). The CDR3 region has the DNA TGTGCCAGCAGCTTGGCCGGAATCATGAACACTGAAGCTTTCTTT. It is translated as CASSLAGIMNTEAFF.

The rearrangement links TRBV5-1 to TRBJ2-5, with 11 bases identical to TRBD2. The CDR3 contains 15 residues. Per germline, CDR1 SGHRS and CDR2 YFSETQ. With V trimmed by 4 bases and J by 4 bases, 6 bases remained unmatched. The CDR3 DNA follows: TGCGCCAGCAGCCCCGGGACTAGCGGTTTAGAGACCCAGTACTTC. As protein: CASSPGTSGLETQYF.

V is TRBV27 and J is TRBJ1-5; 9 positions match TRBD1. The ends lost 10 bases at V and 6 bases at J; junction bases unmatched: 7. CDR1 is MNHEY and CDR2 is SMNVEV in the germline V gene (reference sequence). The CDR3 contains 13 residues. This chain's CDR3 is CATGGQGSQPQHF. CDR3 nucleotides: TGTGCCACCGGGGGACAGGGTAGTCAGCCCCAGCATTTT.

V and J are TRBV19 and TRBJ1-1; TRBD1 is a possible D gene (6 bases). CDR1 is LNHDA, CDR2 SQIVND, per germline (reference sequence). The CDR3 is made up of 16 amino acids. Between the trimmed V and J ends, which lost 6 bases and 3 bases, there was a span of 20 bases. The CDR3 reads CASSTTGLGSDTEAFF. In DNA form, the CDR3 reads TGTGCCAGTAGCACGACAGGTCTAGGATCCGACACTGAAGCTTTCTTT.

The chain recombines TRBV5-4 with TRBJ2-6; possible D gene TRBD2, 5 bases. Germline V gene data show CDR1 as SGHNT and CDR2 as YYREEE (reference sequence). Between the trimmed V and J ends, which lost 2 bases and 2 bases, there was a span of 5 bases. This CDR3 comprises 14 residues. The CDR3 here is CASSFSAGANVLTF. CDR3 DNA: TGTGCCAGCAGCTTTAGCGCTGGGGCCAACGTCCTGACTTTC.

This clone was observed a handful of times. The chain carries TRBV10-1 and TRBJ1-2, with D unclear. V was trimmed by 3 bases and J by 4 bases, leaving 9 bases between them. The CDR3 totals 13 residues. CDR1 is WNHNN, CDR2 SYGVQD, per germline (reference sequence). The CDR3 loop reads CASSETQSYGYTF. In DNA form, the CDR3 reads TGCGCCAGCAGTGAAACCCAGTCCTATGGCTACACCTTC.